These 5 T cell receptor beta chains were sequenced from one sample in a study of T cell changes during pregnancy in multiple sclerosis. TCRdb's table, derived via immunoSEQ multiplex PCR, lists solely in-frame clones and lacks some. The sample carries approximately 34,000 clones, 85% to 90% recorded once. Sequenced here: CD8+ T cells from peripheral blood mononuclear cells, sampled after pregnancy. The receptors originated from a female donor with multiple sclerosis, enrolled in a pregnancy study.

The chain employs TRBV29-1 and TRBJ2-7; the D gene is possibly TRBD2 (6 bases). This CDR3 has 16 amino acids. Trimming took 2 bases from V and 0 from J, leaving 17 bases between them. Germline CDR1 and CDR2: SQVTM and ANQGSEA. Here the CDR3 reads CSVERLGGEGSYEQYF. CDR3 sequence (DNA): TGCAGCGTTGAACGACTCGGGGGAGAAGGCTCCTACGAGCAGTACTTC.

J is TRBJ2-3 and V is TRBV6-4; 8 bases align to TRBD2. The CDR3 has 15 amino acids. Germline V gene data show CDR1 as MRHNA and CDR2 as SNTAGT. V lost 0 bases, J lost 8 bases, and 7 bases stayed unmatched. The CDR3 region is CASSDSDGGAATQYF. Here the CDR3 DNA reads TGTGCCAGCAGTGACTCGGACGGGGGGGCGGCTACGCAGTATTTT.

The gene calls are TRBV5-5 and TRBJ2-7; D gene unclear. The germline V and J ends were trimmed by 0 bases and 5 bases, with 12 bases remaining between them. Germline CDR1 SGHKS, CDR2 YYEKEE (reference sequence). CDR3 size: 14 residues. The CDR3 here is CASSLVSGLDEQYF. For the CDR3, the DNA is TGTGCCAGCAGCTTGGTATCGGGTCTCGACGAGCAGTACTTC.

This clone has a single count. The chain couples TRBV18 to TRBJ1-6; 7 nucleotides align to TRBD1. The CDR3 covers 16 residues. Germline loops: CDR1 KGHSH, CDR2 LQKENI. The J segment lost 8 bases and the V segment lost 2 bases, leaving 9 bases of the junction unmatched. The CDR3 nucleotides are TGTGCCAGCTCACCATCCCGGACAGGCCCCGATTCACCCCTCCACTTT. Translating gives CASSPSRTGPDSPLHF.

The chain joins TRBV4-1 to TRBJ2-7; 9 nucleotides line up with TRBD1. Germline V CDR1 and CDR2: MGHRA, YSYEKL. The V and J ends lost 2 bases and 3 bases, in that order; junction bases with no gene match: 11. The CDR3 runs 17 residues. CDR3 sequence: CASSQIWTGEGIYEQYF. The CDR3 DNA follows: TGCGCCAGCAGCCAAATTTGGACAGGGGAGGGTATCTACGAGCAGTACTTC.